The rows below give T cell receptor beta chains drawn from one sample of a study of blood T cell repertoires in COVID-19. Clones were read by immunoSEQ multiplex PCR, and TCRdb kept only the in-frame ones, dropping some. The sample comprises 300,000 to 500,000 clones, roughly 87% of which are singletons, and approximately 2.1% rests with the top ten. Sample: PBMCs or T cells enriched from blood (not recorded which). The receptors here all came from a woman aged 40 to 50 with acute COVID-19. CDR3s include the opening cysteine and the closing phenylalanine or tryptophan. A D gene is named only where the DNA matches it firmly.

v_call,d_call,j_call,cdr3_aa,cdr3_nt
TRBV24-1,TRBD2,TRBJ2-1,CATSIPGGPNEQFF,TGTGCCACCAGTATACCGGGGGGGCCGAATGAGCAGTTCTTC
TRBV10-1,TRBD1,TRBJ2-2,CASSLQGADTGELFF,TGCGCCAGCAGCCTACAGGGGGCGGACACCGGGGAGCTGTTTTTT
TRBV2,-,TRBJ1-2,CASRDITNYGYTF,TGTGCCAGCAGGGACATAACCAACTATGGCTACACCTTC
TRBV3-1/TRBV3-2,-,TRBJ2-3,CASSQGGDLTDTQYF,TGTGCCAGCAGCCAAGGGGGGGACCTCACAGATACGCAGTATTTT
TRBV7-8,-,TRBJ2-3,CASSLALNGGTQYF,TGTGCCAGCAGCTTAGCGCTAAATGGAGGTACGCAGTATTTT
TRBV5-6,-,TRBJ2-1,CASSSLGDEQFF,TGTGCCAGCAGCTCTCTGGGCGATGAGCAGTTCTTC
TRBV5-1,TRBD1,TRBJ1-3,CASSLGQGGNTIYF,TGCGCCAGCAGCCTAGGACAGGGCGGAAACACCATATATTTT
TRBV15,-,TRBJ1-2,CATSRPEQVNYGYTF,TGTGCCACCAGCAGACCTGAACAGGTCAACTATGGCTACACCTTC
TRBV10-2,-,TRBJ2-3,CASSPYRDTQYF,TGCGCCAGCAGTCCGTACCGGGATACGCAGTATTTT
TRBV29-1,TRBD1,TRBJ2-2,CSVLQGADTGELFF,TGCAGCGTTTTACAGGGGGCGGACACCGGGGAGCTGTTTTTT
TRBV4-2,-,TRBJ2-2,CASSQQARTGELFF,TGTGCCAGCAGCCAACAGGCGAGAACCGGGGAGCTGTTTTTT
TRBV6-5,-,TRBJ2-7,CASSYSRTSNEQYF,TGTGCCAGCAGTTACTCGCGAACTAGCAACGAGCAGTACTTC